This T cell receptor beta chain was identified in a study of cytomegalovirus exposure and HLA in healthy donors. At sampling all donors were nominally healthy, likely with unrecorded immune exposures. A multiplex PCR was run with 60 Vbeta primers and 13 Jbeta primers. Sequenced by immunoSEQ multiplex PCR; TCRdb stores in-frame clones only, minus some. The table shows 150,000 or so clones, with 80% occurring only once. From germline, CDR1 is SGHRS and CDR2 YFSETQ. This CDR3 spans 14 amino acids. Sequencing was performed on PBMCs. The TCR comes from a man between 25 and 39 years old in good health and CMV-seronegative. This chain joins TRBV5-1 and TRBJ2-5; TRBD2 might be the D (6 bases). The J call may be incorrect, as the DNA end agrees better with TRBJ2-7. The CDR3, as DNA: TGCGCCAGCAGCCCGCGGGAACCTTCCTACGAGCAGTACTTC. It yields the protein CASSPREPSYEQYF.